Below, 21 T cell receptor beta chains from the same sample are listed, as sequenced in a study of T cells in Graves' hyperthyroidism and ophthalmopathy. Researchers took RNA transcripts and amplified the TCR beta CDR3 regions from them. When the TCR CDR3 underwent first-round RT-PCR, the HTBI primer set was used. TCRdb reprocessed the multiplex PCR reads via MiXCR and lists one record per CDR3 protein. The sample lists about 380,000 distinct CDR3 sequences; 18% were seen once. Material: blood. Source of these receptors: a man aged 18 to 29 with Graves' ophthalmopathy.

This clonotype was counted only a few times. J is TRBJ2-1 and V is TRBV24-1; unclear D gene. The length of the CDR3 is 11 residues. Per the germline V gene, CDR1 is KGHDR and CDR2 is SFDVKD. V was clipped by 6 bases and J by 7 bases, with 6 bases between them. The DNA for the CDR3 is TGTGCCACCAGTTGGGGTAATGAGCAGTTCTTC. Protein: CATSWGNEQFF.

This clonotype was seen only a few times. The rearrangement uses TRBV19 and TRBJ2-1; TRBD1 matches 7 bases. The CDR3 totals 14 residues. The V gene's germline CDR1 is LNHDA and CDR2 SQIVND (reference sequence). Trimming at V came to 1 base and at J to 4 bases, leaving 1 base not matched to a gene. The CDR3 loop is CASSIAGQYNEQFF. The CDR3 nucleotides are TGTGCCAGTAGTATAGCGGGACAGTACAATGAGCAGTTCTTC.

In this sample, this clonotype turned up many times. This chain links TRBV27 with TRBJ1-1, with D possibly TRBD1 on 5 matching bases. CDR1 and CDR2 from the germline V gene are MNHEY and SMNVEV (reference sequence). The length of the CDR3 is 13 residues. The V end was cut by 8 bases, the J end by 4 bases, with 14 bases between. CDR3 loop: CASFGTLGTEAFF. The CDR3 DNA sequence: TGTGCCAGCTTCGGGACCCTGGGCACTGAAGCTTTCTTT.

This clonotype was recorded at least ten times. J is TRBJ1-2 and V is TRBV28; 9 bases are shared with TRBD1. Germline V gene sequence: CDR1 MDHEN, CDR2 SYDVKM. The CDR3 extends over 14 amino acids. The ends lost 4 bases at V and 7 bases at J; junction bases unmatched: 7. The CDR3 protein is CASSSGQGLGGYTF. Here the CDR3 DNA reads TGTGCCAGCAGTTCCGGACAGGGGCTGGGTGGCTACACCTTC.

This clonotype was counted many times. The chain carries TRBV12-3 or TRBV12-4 and TRBJ2-1; 9 nucleotides match TRBD1. The CDR3 is 16 residues long. The J segment lost 7 bases and the V segment lost 4 bases, leaving 11 bases of the junction unmatched. This CDR3 is CASSWRPGQGGNEQFF. The CDR3 region has the DNA TGTGCCAGCAGTTGGAGACCGGGACAGGGTGGAAATGAGCAGTTCTTC.

The rearrangement uses TRBV20-1 and TRBJ1-4; 10 bases are a match to TRBD1. V trimming: 0 bases; J trimming: 4 bases; junction bases outside the gene matches: 8. The CDR3 is made up of 17 amino acids. CDR1 is DFQATT and CDR2 is SNEGSKA in the germline V gene (reference sequence). CDR3 residues: CSAREVGTGVFNEKLFF. The CDR3, as DNA: TGCAGTGCTAGAGAAGTCGGGACAGGGGTTTTTAATGAAAAACTGTTTTTT.

The chain couples TRBV28 to TRBJ2-1, with a possible D match to TRBD1 (5 bases). The CDR3 has 13 amino acids. CDR1 MDHEN and CDR2 SYDVKM come from the germline V gene. V gave up 6 bases and J gave up 6 bases, with 12 bases separating them. The DNA of the CDR3 is TGTGCCAGCAGCGAGACAGCCAGCAATGAGCAGTTCTTC. It codes for CASSETASNEQFF.

This clonotype was recorded many times. The chain couples TRBV3-1 to TRBJ1-1; D gene uncertain. Trimming took 4 bases from V and 0 from J, leaving 9 bases between them. CDR1 is LGHDT, CDR2 YNNKEL, per germline (reference sequence). This CDR3 contains 14 residues. The CDR3 DNA reads TGTGCCAGCAGCCCCCTACATATGAACACTGAAGCTTTCTTT. Protein product: CASSPLHMNTEAFF.

There are many counts of this clonotype. This sequence joins TRBV6-8 and TRBJ2-3; TRBD1 matches 11 bases. The CDR3 consists of 15 residues. Germline values: CDR1 MNHGY, CDR2 SAAAGT. V gave up 5 bases and J gave up 5 bases; unmatched junction bases: 6. CDR3 sequence: CASSQGGQGEDTQYF. CDR3 sequence (DNA): TGTGCCAGCAGTCAGGGGGGACAGGGGGAAGATACGCAGTATTTT.

There are many counts of this clonotype. This chain links TRBV18 with TRBJ1-2; the D is unclear. Germline lookup yields CDR1 KGHSH and CDR2 LQKENI. The CDR3 has 15 residues. The V and J ends lost 3 bases and 0 bases respectively, with 11 bases between them. In DNA form, the CDR3 reads TGTGCCAGCTCACCGATGGACGGATCTAACTATGGCTACACCTTC. Translated, it gives CASSPMDGSNYGYTF. Filled out from reference TRBV18 and TRBJ1-2, the complete variable domain reads NAGVMQNPRHLVRRRGQEARLRCSPMKGHSHVYWYRQLPEEGLKFMVYLQKENIIDESGMPKERFSAEFPKEGPSILRIQQVVRGDSAAYFCASSPMDGSNYGYTFGSGTRLTVV.

The chain couples TRBV6-1 to TRBJ1-2; unclear D gene. The V end was cut by 0 bases, the J end by 3 bases, with 8 bases between. The CDR3 is made up of 14 amino acids. CDR1 MNHNS and CDR2 SASEGT come from the germline V gene. The CDR3 sequence is CASSEAGSDYGYTF. CDR3 sequence (DNA): TGTGCCAGCAGTGAAGCAGGCAGCGACTATGGCTACACCTTC.

In its sample, this clonotype was seen many times. The genes are TRBV5-5 and TRBJ1-5; D might be TRBD1 (5 bases). V was shortened by 4 bases and J by 5 bases, with 16 bases between the two germline ends. Germline CDR1 SGHKS, CDR2 YYEKEE (reference sequence). CDR3 length: 15 amino acids. CDR3 sequence reads: CASSEWGDVDQPQHF. The DNA of the CDR3 is TGTGCCAGCAGCGAGTGGGGGGATGTGGATCAGCCCCAGCATTTT.

There are a few counts of this clonotype. The chain couples TRBV6-1 to TRBJ2-1; 9 positions agree with TRBD2. Germline trimming cut 5 bases from V and 7 bases from J; bases unmatched to any gene: 9. CDR1 and CDR2 from the germline V gene are MNHNS and SASEGT. CDR3 length: 15 amino acids. As DNA, the CDR3 is TGTGCCAGCAGTCGTAGCGGGGGCGGTTGGAATGAGCAGTTCTTC. The encoded protein is CASSRSGGGWNEQFF.

In its sample, this clonotype was seen a few times. A read error may explain this, as a much larger clone is one base away. V gene TRBV9 combines with J gene TRBJ1-1; no firm D call. The germline CDR1 and CDR2 sequences are SGDLS and YYNGEE. Trimming left V 0 bases short and J 1 base short, with 7 bases between. The CDR3 sequence is 14 residues long. CDR3 region: CASSVGPENTEAFF. The CDR3 DNA is TGTGCCAGCAGCGTAGGTCCAGAGAACACTGAAGCTTTCTTT.

This clonotype has only a few counts. The rearrangement joins TRBV18 to TRBJ2-3; 8 bases agree with TRBD2. CDR3 size: 18 residues. Germline CDR1 KGHSH, CDR2 LQKENI. Trimming cost V 1 base and J 2 bases; bases outside gene matches: 11. DNA for the CDR3: TGTGCCAGCTCACCACGAAGCCTAGCGGGCGAGTTCACAGATACGCAGTATTTT. Encoded protein: CASSPRSLAGEFTDTQYF.

This clonotype came up many times. The rearrangement links TRBV2 to TRBJ2-1; 12 bases fit TRBD2. The CDR3 is made up of 12 amino acids. V lost 8 bases to trimming and J lost 12 bases; unmatched junction nucleotides: 5. In germline, CDR1 is SNHLY, CDR2 FYNNEI. The CDR3, as DNA: TGTGCCAGCTCCCTGACTAGCGGGGGGCAGTTCTTC. Translating it yields CASSLTSGGQFF.

This clonotype was seen many times. This chain links TRBV11-2 with TRBJ1-1; possible D gene TRBD1, 5 bases. This CDR3 contains 13 residues. V was clipped by 7 bases and J by 3 bases, with 12 bases between them. Germline V gives CDR1 SGHAT, CDR2 FQNNGV. The CDR3 nucleotides read TGTGCCAGCACCCTGGGGGGGTACACTGAAGCTTTCTTT. It yields the protein CASTLGGYTEAFF.

This clonotype was counted at least ten times. V is TRBV7-2 and J is TRBJ2-1; 12 bases map to TRBD2. This CDR3 has 16 amino acids. The germline V gene has CDR1 SGHTA and CDR2 FQGNSA. The V gene end was trimmed by 1 base and the J gene end by 8 bases; junction bases not matched to a gene: 6. The chain's CDR3 is CASSLDRLAGGHEQFF. The CDR3 nucleotides read TGTGCCAGCAGCTTAGATAGGCTAGCGGGGGGGCATGAGCAGTTCTTC.

The chain carries TRBV15 and TRBJ1-2, with D possibly matching TRBD1 (5 bases). This CDR3 contains 14 residues. The V gene lost 0 bases and the J gene lost 3 bases, with 8 bases spanning the gap. Looked up from germline, CDR1 is LNHNV and CDR2 is YYDKDF (reference sequence). CDR3 protein: CATSRDGRDYGYTF. The CDR3 nucleotides read TGTGCCACCAGCAGAGACGGCAGGGACTATGGCTACACCTTC.

This clonotype was recorded once. Here the CDR3 DNA reads TGTGCCAGCAGTCGGGACTGGGGCTCCTACGAGCAGTACTTC. It translates to CASSRDWGSYEQYF. The rearrangement uses TRBV7-9 and TRBJ2-7, with D possibly TRBD2 on 6 matching bases. The CDR3 is 14 amino acids. CDR1 is SEHNR and CDR2 is FQNEAQ in the germline V gene (reference sequence). V was clipped by 6 bases and J by 0 bases, with 12 bases between them.

The table lists this clonotype with many counts. J is TRBJ2-1 and V is TRBV3-1, with TRBD2 matching 9 bases. The germline V gene encodes CDR1 LGHDT and CDR2 YNNKEL (reference sequence). Germline trimming cut 0 bases from V and 8 bases from J; bases unmatched to any gene: 8. The CDR3 runs 16 residues. CDR3 nucleotide sequence: TGTGCCAGCAGCCAAGATAGGCTAGCGGGGTCGGATGAGCAGTTCTTC. The encoded protein is CASSQDRLAGSDEQFF.